Listed here are 15 T cell receptor beta chains from one sample, sequenced in a study of T cell clonotyping in hematopoietic cell transplantation. Generated by immunoSEQ multiplex PCR, the TCRdb table keeps only in-frame clones and is missing some. The profile covers 7,000 to 8,500 clones, with around nine tenths appearing a single time and approximately 4.8% taken by the ten largest. The sample was PBMCs, taken 30 days after allogeneic stem cell transplant. These receptor sequences come from a female patient aged 50-65 years who had an allogeneic stem cell transplant from an unrelated donor, so the T cells may come from the graft donor. Some clones in this sample may be carry-over from other donors' samples.

V is TRBV7-3 and J is TRBJ2-6, with TRBD2 identical over 10 bases. V dropped 4 bases and J dropped 4; count of bases not matched to a gene: 10. The CDR3 extends over 18 amino acids. From germline, CDR1 is SGHTA and CDR2 FQGTGA. This chain's CDR3 is CASSSRGPTSGGANVLTF. CDR3 nucleotides: TGTGCCAGCAGCTCGAGGGGCCCGACTAGCGGGGGGGCCAACGTCCTGACTTTC.

In this sample, this clone turned up a few times. V and J are TRBV5-3 and TRBJ2-7; TRBD1 aligns across 8 bases. TRBV5-3 is sorted into the ORF group, with uncertain function. V dropped 0 bases and J dropped 0; count of bases not matched to a gene: 14. CDR3 length: 19 residues. The CDR3 DNA is TGTGCCAGAAGCTTGGCCACCAGACGGGTAACAGGGGGCTCCTACGAGCAGTACTTC. This codes for CARSLATRRVTGGSYEQYF.

The chain couples TRBV18 to TRBJ1-2; D remains ambiguous. V lost 2 bases and J lost 6, with 10 bases in between. The germline V gene encodes CDR1 KGHSH and CDR2 LQKENI. The CDR3 is made up of 13 amino acids. The CDR3: CASSPGMKDGYTF. CDR3 nucleotides: TGTGCCAGCTCACCAGGGATGAAAGATGGCTACACCTTC.

The chain couples TRBV9 to TRBJ1-3; D is unclear. Trimming cost V 2 bases and J 1 base, with 7 bases left between them. In germline, CDR1 is SGDLS, CDR2 YYNGEE. The CDR3 runs to 14 residues. The CDR3 bases are TGTGCCAGCAGCGTTGGGAGTTCTGGAAACACCATATATTTT. It is translated as CASSVGSSGNTIYF.

J is TRBJ2-7 and V is TRBV28; 8 bases agree with TRBD2. The trim removed 5 bases at V and 1 base at J, leaving 7 bases unmatched. CDR3 length: 15 amino acids. Germline values: CDR1 MDHEN, CDR2 SYDVKM. Written as DNA, the CDR3 is TGTGCCAGCAGTACCCCGGGACTAGTTTCCTACGAGCAGTACTTC. As protein: CASSTPGLVSYEQYF.

The chain carries TRBV18 and TRBJ2-5; D assignment may be TRBD1 or TRBD2 (5 bases each). From germline, CDR1 is KGHSH and CDR2 LQKENI. The V end was cut by 3 bases, the J end by 2 bases, with 13 bases between. The CDR3 consists of 15 residues. The CDR3 coding sequence is TGTGCCAGCTCACCCGATGGGACCGGTCAAGAGACCCAGTACTTC. Its protein product is CASSPDGTGQETQYF.

The chain couples TRBV30 to TRBJ2-7; tentative D call: TRBD1 (5 bases). Trimming took 5 bases from V and 3 from J, leaving 11 bases between them. Germline V gene sequence: CDR1 GTSNPN, CDR2 SVGIG (reference sequence). The CDR3 is 12 amino acids. The CDR3 DNA reads TGTGCCTGGGGCAGGGTAAGCTACGAGCAGTACTTC. Residues: CAWGRVSYEQYF.

The chain carries TRBV25-1 and TRBJ1-3; a possible D gene is TRBD1 (5 bases). With 4 bases removed from V and 0 bases from J, the gap between germline ends came to 13 bases. The length of the CDR3 is 16 residues. The germline gives CDR1 MGHDK, CDR2 SYGVNS. The CDR3 spells CASSAGTHSSGNTIYF. In DNA, the CDR3 is TGTGCCAGCAGTGCCGGGACTCACAGCTCTGGAAACACCATATATTTT.

This clone was recorded once. The chain recombines TRBV19 with TRBJ1-1, with D possibly being TRBD1 (6 bases). Trimming took 5 bases from V and 0 from J, leaving 16 bases between them. The CDR3 sequence is 16 residues long. The V gene's germline CDR1 is LNHDA and CDR2 SQIVND (reference sequence). DNA of the CDR3: TGTGCCAGTAGTCCCTGGAAAGGGACAATGAACACTGAAGCTTTCTTT. This codes for CASSPWKGTMNTEAFF.

This chain uses TRBV6-1 with TRBJ2-5, with D hard to call. Germline values: CDR1 MNHNS, CDR2 SASEGT. With 6 bases removed from V and 2 bases from J, the gap between germline ends came to 10 bases. The CDR3 has 13 amino acids. This CDR3 reads CASRKVTQETQYF. The CDR3 nucleotides read TGTGCCAGCAGAAAAGTTACACAAGAGACCCAGTACTTC.

This clone has only one observation. The V call is TRBV11-2, the J call TRBJ1-2; 9 bases agree with TRBD1. Trimming took 5 bases from V and 3 from J; bases not matched to a gene: 13. CDR1 is SGHAT, CDR2 FQNNGV, per germline. This CDR3 has 17 amino acids. CDR3 DNA: TGTGCCAGCAGCACCCGGGGGACAGGGACCCAGTACTATGGCTACACCTTC. As protein: CASSTRGTGTQYYGYTF. The entire variable domain, with the rest obtained from reference TRBV11-2 and TRBJ1-2, is as follows: EAGVAQSPRYKIIEKRQSVAFWCNPISGHATLYWYQQILGQGPKLLIQFQNNGVVDDSQLPKDRFSAERLKGVDSTLKIQPAKLEDSAVYLCASSTRGTGTQYYGYTFGSGTRLTVV.

The V gene is TRBV19, the J gene TRBJ2-1, with 8 bases identical to TRBD2. Germline trimming cut 6 bases from V and 4 bases from J; bases unmatched to any gene: 8. Germline lookup yields CDR1 LNHDA and CDR2 SQIVND (reference sequence). The CDR3 is made up of 15 amino acids. The DNA of the CDR3 is TGTGCCAGTAGACCGACCGGGACTAGGTACAATGAGCAGTTCTTC. Translating it yields CASRPTGTRYNEQFF.

This chain uses TRBV5-1 with TRBJ2-7; D not resolved. CDR3 length: 13 residues. V lost 0 bases to trimming and J lost 7 bases, with 11 bases between them. In germline, CDR1 is SGHRS, CDR2 YFSETQ. CDR3 amino acids: CASSLEVVGEQYF. CDR3 sequence (DNA): TGCGCCAGCAGCTTGGAAGTCGTGGGTGAGCAGTACTTC.

V and J are TRBV11-3 and TRBJ2-5; tentative D call: TRBD2 (5 bases). The DNA end favors TRBJ2-7, so the J call may be wrong. The CDR3 contains 15 residues. Germline lookup yields CDR1 SGHNT and CDR2 YENEEA. CDR3 DNA: TGTGCCAGCAGTTCGGAGGTTGGGTTCTCCTACGAGCAGTACTTC. Translation: CASSSEVGFSYEQYF.

The gene calls are TRBV4-3 and TRBJ2-7; no clear D gene. The CDR3 runs 15 residues. Germline lookup yields CDR1 LGHNA and CDR2 YSLEER. The V and J ends lost 3 bases and 3 bases respectively, with 15 bases between them. Written as DNA, the CDR3 is TGCGCCAGCAGCCATGACCCCTCCACGGGCTACGAGCAGTACTTC. Its protein is CASSHDPSTGYEQYF.